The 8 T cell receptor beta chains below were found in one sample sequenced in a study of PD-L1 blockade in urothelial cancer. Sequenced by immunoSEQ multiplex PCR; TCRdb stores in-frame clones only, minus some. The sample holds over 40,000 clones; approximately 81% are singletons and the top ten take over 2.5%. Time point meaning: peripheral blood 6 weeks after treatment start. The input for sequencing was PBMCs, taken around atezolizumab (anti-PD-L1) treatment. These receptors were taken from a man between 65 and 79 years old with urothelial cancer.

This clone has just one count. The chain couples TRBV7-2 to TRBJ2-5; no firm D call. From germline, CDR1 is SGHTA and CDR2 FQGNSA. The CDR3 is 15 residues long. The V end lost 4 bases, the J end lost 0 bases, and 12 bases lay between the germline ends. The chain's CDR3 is CASSSPTTNQETQYF. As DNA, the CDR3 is TGTGCCAGCAGCTCCCCAACTACTAACCAAGAGACCCAGTACTTC.

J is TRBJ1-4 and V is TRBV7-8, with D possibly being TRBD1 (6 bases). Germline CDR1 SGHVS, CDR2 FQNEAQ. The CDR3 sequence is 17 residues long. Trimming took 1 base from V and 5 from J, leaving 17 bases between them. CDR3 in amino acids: CASSLGRDRPSNEKLFF. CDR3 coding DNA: TGTGCCAGCAGCTTAGGGAGAGACAGGCCGTCAAATGAAAAACTGTTTTTT.

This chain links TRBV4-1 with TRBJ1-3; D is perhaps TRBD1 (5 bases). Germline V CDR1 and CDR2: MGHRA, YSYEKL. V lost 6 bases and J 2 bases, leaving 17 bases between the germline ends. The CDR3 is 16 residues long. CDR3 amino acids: CASSTGLSRAGNTIYF. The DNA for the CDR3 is TGCGCCAGCAGTACGGGACTGTCAAGAGCTGGAAACACCATATATTTT.

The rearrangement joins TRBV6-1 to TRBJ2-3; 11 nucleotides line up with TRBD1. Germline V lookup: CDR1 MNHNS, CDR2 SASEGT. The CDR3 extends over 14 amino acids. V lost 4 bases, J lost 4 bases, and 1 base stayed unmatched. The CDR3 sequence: CASSGTGGADTQYF. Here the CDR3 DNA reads TGTGCCAGCAGTGGGACAGGGGGCGCAGATACGCAGTATTTT.

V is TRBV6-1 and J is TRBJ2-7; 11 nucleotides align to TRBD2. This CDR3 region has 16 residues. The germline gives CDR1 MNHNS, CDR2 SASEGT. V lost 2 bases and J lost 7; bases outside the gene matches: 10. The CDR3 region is CASSEFSRLAGGEQYF. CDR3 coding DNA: TGTGCCAGCAGTGAATTCAGTCGGCTAGCGGGAGGAGAGCAGTACTTC.

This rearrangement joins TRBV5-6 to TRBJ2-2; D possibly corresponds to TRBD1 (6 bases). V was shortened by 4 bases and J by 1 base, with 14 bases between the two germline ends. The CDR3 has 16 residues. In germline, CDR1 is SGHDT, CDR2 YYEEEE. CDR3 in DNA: TGTGCCAGCAGCGACAGGCGGACGAGGAACACCGGGGAGCTGTTTTTT. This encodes CASSDRRTRNTGELFF. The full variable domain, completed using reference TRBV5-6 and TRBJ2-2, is DAGVTQSPTHLIKTRGQQVTLRCSPKSGHDTVSWYQQALGQGPQFIFQYYEEEERQRGNFPDRFSGHQFPNYSSELNVNALLLGDSALYLCASSDRRTRNTGELFFGEGSRLTVL.

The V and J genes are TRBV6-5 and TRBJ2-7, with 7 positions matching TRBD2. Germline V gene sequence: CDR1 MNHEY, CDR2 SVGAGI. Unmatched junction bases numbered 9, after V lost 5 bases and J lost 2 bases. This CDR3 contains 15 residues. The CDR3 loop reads CASSLSQGGPYEQYF. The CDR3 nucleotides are TGTGCCAGCAGTCTATCTCAGGGAGGGCCCTACGAGCAGTACTTC.

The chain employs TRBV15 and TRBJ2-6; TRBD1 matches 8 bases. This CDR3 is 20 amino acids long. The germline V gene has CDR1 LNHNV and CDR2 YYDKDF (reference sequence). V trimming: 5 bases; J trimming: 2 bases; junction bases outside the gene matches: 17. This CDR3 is CATSSGSVPGGVAGANVLTF. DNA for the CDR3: TGTGCCACCAGCTCCGGCTCTGTACCAGGGGGCGTAGCTGGGGCCAACGTCCTGACTTTC. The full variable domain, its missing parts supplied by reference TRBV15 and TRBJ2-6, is DAMVIQNPRYQVTQFGKPVTLSCSQTLNHNVMYWYQQKSSQAPKLLFHYYDKDFNNEADTPDNFQSRRPNTSFCFLDIRSPGLGDTAMYLCATSSGSVPGGVAGANVLTFGAGSRLTVL.